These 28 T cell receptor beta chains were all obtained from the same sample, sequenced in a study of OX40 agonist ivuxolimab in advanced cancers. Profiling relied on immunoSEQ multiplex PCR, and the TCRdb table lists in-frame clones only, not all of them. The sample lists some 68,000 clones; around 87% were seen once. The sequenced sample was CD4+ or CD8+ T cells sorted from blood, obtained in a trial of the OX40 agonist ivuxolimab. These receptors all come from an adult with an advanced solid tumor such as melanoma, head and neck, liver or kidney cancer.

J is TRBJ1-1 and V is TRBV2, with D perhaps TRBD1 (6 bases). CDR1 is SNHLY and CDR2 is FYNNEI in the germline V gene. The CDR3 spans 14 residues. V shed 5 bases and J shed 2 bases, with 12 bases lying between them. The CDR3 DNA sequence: TGTGCCAGCAGTCACGGGGGGGGCAACACTGAAGCTTTCTTT. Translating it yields CASSHGGGNTEAFF.

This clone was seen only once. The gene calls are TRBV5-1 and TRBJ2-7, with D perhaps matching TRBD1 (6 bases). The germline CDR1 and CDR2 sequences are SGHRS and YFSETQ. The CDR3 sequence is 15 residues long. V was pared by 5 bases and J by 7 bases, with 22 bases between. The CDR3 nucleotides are TGCGCCAGCAGGCTTGAAGGGGGTGTAATGGGTGAGCAGTACTTC. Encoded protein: CASRLEGGVMGEQYF.

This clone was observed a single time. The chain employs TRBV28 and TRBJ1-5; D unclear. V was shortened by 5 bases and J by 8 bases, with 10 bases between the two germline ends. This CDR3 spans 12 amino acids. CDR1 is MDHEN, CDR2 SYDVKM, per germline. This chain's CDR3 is CASSPGREPQHF. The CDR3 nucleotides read TGTGCCAGCAGTCCTGGTAGGGAGCCCCAGCATTTT.

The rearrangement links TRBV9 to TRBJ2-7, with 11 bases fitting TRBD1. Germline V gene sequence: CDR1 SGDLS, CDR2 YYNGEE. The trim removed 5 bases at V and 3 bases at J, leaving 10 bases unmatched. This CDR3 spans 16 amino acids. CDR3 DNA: TGTGCCAGCAGTTCTAGGACAGGGGGCGCTGACTACGAGCAGTACTTC. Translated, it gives CASSSRTGGADYEQYF.

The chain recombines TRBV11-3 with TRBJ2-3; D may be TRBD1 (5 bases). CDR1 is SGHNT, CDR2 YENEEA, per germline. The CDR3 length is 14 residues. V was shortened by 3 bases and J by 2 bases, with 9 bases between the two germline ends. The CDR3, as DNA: TGTGCCAGCAGCTTGCAGGGTCCCACAGATACGCAGTATTTT. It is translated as CASSLQGPTDTQYF.

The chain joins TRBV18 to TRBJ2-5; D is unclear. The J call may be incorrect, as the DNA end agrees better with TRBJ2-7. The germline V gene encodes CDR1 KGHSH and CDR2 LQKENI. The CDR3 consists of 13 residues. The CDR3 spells CASSPEVNHEQYF. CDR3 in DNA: TGTGCCAGCTCACCAGAGGTTAACCACGAGCAGTACTTC.

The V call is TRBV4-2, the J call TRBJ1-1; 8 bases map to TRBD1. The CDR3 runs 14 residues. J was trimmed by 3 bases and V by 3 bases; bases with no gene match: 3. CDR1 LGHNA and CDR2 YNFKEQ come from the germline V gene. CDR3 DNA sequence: TGTGCCAGCAGCCAGGAGGACAGGGACACTGAAGCTTTCTTT. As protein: CASSQEDRDTEAFF.

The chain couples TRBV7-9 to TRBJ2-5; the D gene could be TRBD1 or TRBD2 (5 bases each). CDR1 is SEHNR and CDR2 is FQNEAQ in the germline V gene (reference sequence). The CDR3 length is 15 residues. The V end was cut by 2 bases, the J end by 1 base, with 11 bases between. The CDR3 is CASSLPRGVQETQYF. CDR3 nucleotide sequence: TGTGCCAGCAGCTTACCACGAGGGGTCCAAGAGACCCAGTACTTC.

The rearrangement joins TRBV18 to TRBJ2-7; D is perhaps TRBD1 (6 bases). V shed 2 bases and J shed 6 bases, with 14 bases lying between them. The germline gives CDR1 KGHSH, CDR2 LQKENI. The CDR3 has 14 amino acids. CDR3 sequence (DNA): TGTGCCAGCTCACCAGGGGGCGGAAGTAGCGAGCAGTACTTC. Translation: CASSPGGGSSEQYF.

This CDR3 is CASRIRVNTEAFF. The CDR3 DNA follows: TGTGCCAGCAGAATCAGGGTAAACACTGAAGCTTTCTTT. The V call is TRBV6-6, the J call TRBJ1-1; tentatively, D is TRBD1 (5 bases). There are 13 residues in the CDR3. From germline, CDR1 is MNHNY and CDR2 SVGAGI (reference sequence). V lost 6 bases and J 2 bases, leaving 10 bases between the germline ends.

CDR3 region: CASSVGTGRREQFF. CDR3 sequence (DNA): TGTGCCAGCAGTGTTGGGACAGGGCGACGTGAGCAGTTCTTC. This chain joins TRBV2 and TRBJ2-1, with 9 bases lining up with TRBD1. With V trimmed by 4 bases and J by 9 bases, 7 bases remained unmatched. Germline CDR1 SNHLY, CDR2 FYNNEI. The CDR3 contains 14 residues.

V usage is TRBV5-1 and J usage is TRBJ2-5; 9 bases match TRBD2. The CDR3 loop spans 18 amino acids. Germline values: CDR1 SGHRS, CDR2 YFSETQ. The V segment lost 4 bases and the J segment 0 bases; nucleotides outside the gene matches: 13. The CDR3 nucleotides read TGCGCCAGCAGCCGGGAGATTAGCGGGGGCCTGTACCAAGAGACCCAGTACTTC. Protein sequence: CASSREISGGLYQETQYF.

CDR3 nucleotide sequence: TGTGCCAGCAGGAGACAGGGCCCCTACGAGCAGTACTTC. Protein: CASRRQGPYEQYF. The J gene is TRBJ2-7, the V gene TRBV27; 7 bases are shared with TRBD1. This CDR3 spans 13 amino acids. CDR1 is MNHEY, CDR2 SMNVEV, per germline (reference sequence). The V gene end was trimmed by 6 bases and the J gene end by 2 bases; junction bases not matched to a gene: 4.

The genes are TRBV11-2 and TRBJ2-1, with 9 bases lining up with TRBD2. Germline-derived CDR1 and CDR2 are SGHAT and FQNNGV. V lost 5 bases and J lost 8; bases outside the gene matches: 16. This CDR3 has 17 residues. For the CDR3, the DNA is TGTGCCAGCAGCCCCCGTGGTGGCGGGGGGGCACTGGATGAGCAGTTCTTC. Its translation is CASSPRGGGGALDEQFF. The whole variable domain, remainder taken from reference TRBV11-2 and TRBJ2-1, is EAGVAQSPRYKIIEKRQSVAFWCNPISGHATLYWYQQILGQGPKLLIQFQNNGVVDDSQLPKDRFSAERLKGVDSTLKIQPAKLEDSAVYLCASSPRGGGGALDEQFFGPGTRLTVL.

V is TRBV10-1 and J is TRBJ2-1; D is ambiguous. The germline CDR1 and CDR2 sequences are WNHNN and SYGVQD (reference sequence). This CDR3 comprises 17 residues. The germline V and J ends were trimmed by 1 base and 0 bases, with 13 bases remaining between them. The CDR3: CASSECGRVSSYNEQFF. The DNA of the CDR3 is TGCGCCAGCAGTGAGTGCGGACGGGTGAGCTCCTACAATGAGCAGTTCTTC.

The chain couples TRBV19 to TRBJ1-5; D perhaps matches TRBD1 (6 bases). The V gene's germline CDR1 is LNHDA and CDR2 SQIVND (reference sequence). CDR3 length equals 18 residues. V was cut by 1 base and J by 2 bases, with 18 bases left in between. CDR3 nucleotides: TGTGCCAGTAGTATAGCGCCAATACAGGGTTATGGCAATCAGCCCCAGCATTTT. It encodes CASSIAPIQGYGNQPQHF.

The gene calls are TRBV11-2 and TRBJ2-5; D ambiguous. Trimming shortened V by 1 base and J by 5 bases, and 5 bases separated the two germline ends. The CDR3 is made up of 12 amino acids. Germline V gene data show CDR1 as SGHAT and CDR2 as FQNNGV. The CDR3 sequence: CASSLGMETQYF. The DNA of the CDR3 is TGTGCCAGCAGCTTAGGGATGGAGACCCAGTACTTC.

CDR3 region: CASSFMSNEKLFF. CDR3 nucleotide sequence: TGTGCCAGCAGCTTTATGAGTAATGAAAAACTGTTTTTT. J is TRBJ1-4 and V is TRBV11-3; no reliable D call. The CDR3 is 13 residues long. Trimming left V 3 bases short and J 4 bases short, with 6 bases between. Germline V CDR1 and CDR2: SGHNT, YENEEA.

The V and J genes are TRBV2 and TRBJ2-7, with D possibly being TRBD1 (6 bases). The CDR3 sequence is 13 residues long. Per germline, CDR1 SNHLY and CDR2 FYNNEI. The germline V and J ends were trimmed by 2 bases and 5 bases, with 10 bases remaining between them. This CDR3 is CASSELTGNEQYF. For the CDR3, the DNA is TGTGCCAGCAGTGAATTAACAGGGAACGAGCAGTACTTC. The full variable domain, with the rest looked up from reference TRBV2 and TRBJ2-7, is EPEVTQTPSHQVTQMGQEVILRCVPISNHLYFYWYRQILGQKVEFLVSFYNNEISEKSEIFDDQFSVERPDGSNFTLKIRSTKLEDSAMYFCASSELTGNEQYFGPGTRLTVT.

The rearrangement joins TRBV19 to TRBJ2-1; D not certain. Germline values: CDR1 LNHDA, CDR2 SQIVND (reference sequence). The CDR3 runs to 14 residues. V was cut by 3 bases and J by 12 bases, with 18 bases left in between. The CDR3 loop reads CASSIVLGPLGQFF. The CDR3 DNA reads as TGTGCCAGTAGTATCGTGTTAGGGCCCCTTGGGCAGTTCTTC.

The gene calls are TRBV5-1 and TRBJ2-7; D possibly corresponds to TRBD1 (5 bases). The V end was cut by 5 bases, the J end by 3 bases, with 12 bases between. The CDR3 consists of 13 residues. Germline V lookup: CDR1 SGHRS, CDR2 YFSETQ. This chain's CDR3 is CASRIDSIYEQYF. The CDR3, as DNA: TGCGCCAGCAGAATAGACAGTATCTACGAGCAGTACTTC.

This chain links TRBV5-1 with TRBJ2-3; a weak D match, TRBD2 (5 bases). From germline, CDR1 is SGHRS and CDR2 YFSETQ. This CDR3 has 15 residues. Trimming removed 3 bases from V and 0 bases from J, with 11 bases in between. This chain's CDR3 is CASSSGSSSTDTQYF. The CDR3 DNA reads TGCGCCAGCAGCTCGGGATCCTCTAGCACAGATACGCAGTATTTT. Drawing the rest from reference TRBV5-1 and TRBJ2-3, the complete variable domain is KAGVTQTPRYLIKTRGQQVTLSCSPISGHRSVSWYQQTPGQGLQFLFEYFSETQRNKGNFPGRFSGRQFSNSRSEMNVSTLELGDSALYLCASSSGSSSTDTQYFGPGTRLTVL.

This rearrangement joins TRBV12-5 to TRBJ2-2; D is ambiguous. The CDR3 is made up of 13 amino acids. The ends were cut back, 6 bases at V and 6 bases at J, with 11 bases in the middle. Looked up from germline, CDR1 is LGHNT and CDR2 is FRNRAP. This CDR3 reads CASGHRQSGELFF. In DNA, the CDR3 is TGTGCTAGTGGACACCGCCAATCCGGGGAGCTGTTTTTT.

DNA for the CDR3: TGTGCCAGCAAGGGACTAGCGGGAGGGAGCTCCTACAATGAGCAGTTCTTC. Its translation is CASKGLAGGSSYNEQFF. The V call is TRBV2, the J call TRBJ2-1; TRBD2 matches 16 bases. This CDR3 region has 17 residues. Germline V gives CDR1 SNHLY, CDR2 FYNNEI. J gave up 0 bases and V 7 bases, and 3 bases lay outside the gene matches.

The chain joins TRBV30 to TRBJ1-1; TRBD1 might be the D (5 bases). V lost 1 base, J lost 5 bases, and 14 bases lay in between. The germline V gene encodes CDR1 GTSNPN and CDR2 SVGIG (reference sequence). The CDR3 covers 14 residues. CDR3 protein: CAWSAGGTSTEAFF. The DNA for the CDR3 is TGTGCCTGGAGTGCGGGGGGGACGTCAACTGAAGCTTTCTTT.

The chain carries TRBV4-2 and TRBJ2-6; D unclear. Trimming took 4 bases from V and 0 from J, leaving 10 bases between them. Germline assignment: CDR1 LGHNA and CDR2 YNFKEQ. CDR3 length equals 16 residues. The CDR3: CASSLNPSSGANVLTF. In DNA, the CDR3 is TGTGCCAGCAGCCTTAATCCCTCCTCTGGGGCCAACGTCCTGACTTTC.

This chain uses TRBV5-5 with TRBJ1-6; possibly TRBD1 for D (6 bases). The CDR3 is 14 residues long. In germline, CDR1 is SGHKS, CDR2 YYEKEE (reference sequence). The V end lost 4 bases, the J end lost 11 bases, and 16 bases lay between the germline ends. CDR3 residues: CASSPWGPRTPLHF. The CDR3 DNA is TGTGCCAGCAGCCCCTGGGGGCCTAGGACACCCCTCCACTTT.

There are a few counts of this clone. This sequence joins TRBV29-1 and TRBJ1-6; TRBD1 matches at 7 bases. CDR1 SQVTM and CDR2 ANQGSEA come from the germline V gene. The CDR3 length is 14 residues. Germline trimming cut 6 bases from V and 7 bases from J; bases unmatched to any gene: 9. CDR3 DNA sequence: TGCAGCGTGGGTGAGGGGGCGGTCAATTCACCCCTCCACTTT. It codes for CSVGEGAVNSPLHF.